This T cell receptor beta chain was observed in a study of immune evolution from preneoplasia to lung adenocarcinoma. Between about 2014 and 2018, patients underwent resection in Japan or China. TCRdb's table, derived via immunoSEQ multiplex PCR, lists solely in-frame clones and lacks some. This table holds around 2,000 clones, 65% to 90% found once. The CDR3 sequence is 14 residues long. Germline V gene data show CDR1 as SGHVS and CDR2 as FQNEAQ. The V end was cut by 1 base, the J end by 1 base, with 7 bases between. This TCR was recovered from a person between 55 and 80 years old with lung adenocarcinoma. The sample consisted of FFPE adjacent normal lung tissue. V is TRBV7-8 and J is TRBJ1-1; no reliable D call. The CDR3 nucleotides are TGTGCCAGCAGCTTAGTTGCCGAGAACACTGAAGCTTTCTTT. Encoded protein: CASSLVAENTEAFF.